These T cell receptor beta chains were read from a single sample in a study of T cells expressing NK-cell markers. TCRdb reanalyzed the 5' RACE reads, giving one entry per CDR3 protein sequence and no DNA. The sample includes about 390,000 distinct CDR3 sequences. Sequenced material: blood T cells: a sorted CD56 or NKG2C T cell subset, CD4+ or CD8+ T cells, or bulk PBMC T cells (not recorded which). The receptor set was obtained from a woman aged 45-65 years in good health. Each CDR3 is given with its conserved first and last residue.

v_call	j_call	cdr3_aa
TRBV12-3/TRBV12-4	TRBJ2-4	CASTRGTANIQYF
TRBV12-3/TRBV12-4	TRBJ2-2	CASSTGTSGAGELFF
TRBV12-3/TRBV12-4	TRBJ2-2	CASSLTAGGTGELFF
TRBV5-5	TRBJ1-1	CASSNRDNANTEAFF
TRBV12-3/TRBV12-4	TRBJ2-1	CASSLEAGAYNEQFF
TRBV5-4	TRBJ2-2	CASSLALGGTRNTGELFF
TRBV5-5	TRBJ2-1	CASSPKGQGLDNEQFF
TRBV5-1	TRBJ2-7	CASSSDPGLAGPDSYEQYF
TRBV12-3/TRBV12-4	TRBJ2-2	CASSWDRGVTGELFF
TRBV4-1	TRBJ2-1	CASSQDSLAGGDEQFF
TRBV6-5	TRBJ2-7	CASSRGLAGGQYEQYF
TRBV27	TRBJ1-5	CASGGSGGNQPQHF
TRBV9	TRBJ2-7	CASSSGTGGLYF
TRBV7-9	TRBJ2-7	CASSPLAGEQYF
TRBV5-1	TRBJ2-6	CASSLSGVQSSGANVLTF
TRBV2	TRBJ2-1	CASRRDGNNNEQFF
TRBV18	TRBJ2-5	CASSRLTALETQYF
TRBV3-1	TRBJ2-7	CASRNTSGILEQYF
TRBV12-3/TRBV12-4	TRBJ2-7	CASRRRESYEQYF
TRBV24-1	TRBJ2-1	CATGTGVNNEQFF
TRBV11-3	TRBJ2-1	CASSPRPPSEQFF
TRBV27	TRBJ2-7	CASSLSERDGSYEQYF
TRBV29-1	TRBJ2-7	CSVATGYDEQYF
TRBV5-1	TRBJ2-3	CASSAGRPSTDTQYF
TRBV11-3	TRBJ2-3	CASSLVSGLAGVGSDTQYF
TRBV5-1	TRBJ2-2	CASSLFRPSGIRDPGELFF
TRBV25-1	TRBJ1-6	CASSETRYSPLHF
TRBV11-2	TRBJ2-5	CASSTRQGLKTQYF
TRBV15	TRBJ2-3	CATSREPRDGTSTDTQYF
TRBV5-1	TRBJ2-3	CASSLGLAGGDSTDTQYF
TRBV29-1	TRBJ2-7	CSVPDPGGYEQYF
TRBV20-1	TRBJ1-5	CSAGGGSSRPQHF
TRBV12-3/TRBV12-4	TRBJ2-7	CASSLIRQPPYEQYF